Listed below are T cell receptor beta chains from one sample, sequenced in a study of glioma-infiltrating T cells after dendritic cell vaccination. The assay was immunoSEQ multiplex PCR, and TCRdb's table has in-frame clones only and misses some. This table holds 100,000 or so clones, around 90% found once. The material was blood, obtained after dendritic cell vaccination. All receptors come from a human donor with glioblastoma. The CDR3 runs from the conserved cysteine through the conserved F or W. A D gene is named only where the DNA matches it firmly. Part of the rows lack a size; the others show once, few, many or a class for expanded clones.

size,D,V,length,J,CDR3,DNA
-,-,TRBV2,14,TRBJ2-1,CASNNPDSRPEQFF,TGTGCCAGCAATAATCCCGACTCCCGCCCGGAGCAGTTCTTC
-,TRBD2,TRBV29-1,15,TRBJ2-5,CSVLKWGGNQETQYF,TGCAGCGTCCTGAAATGGGGGGGTAACCAAGAGACCCAGTACTTC
-,-,TRBV5-1,15,TRBJ2-1,CASSFTGSSYNEQFF,TGCGCCAGCAGCTTTACAGGGAGCTCCTACAATGAGCAGTTCTTC
few,-,TRBV27,18,TRBJ2-7,CASSWKAVYGGVGSEQYF,TGTGCCAGCAGTTGGAAAGCAGTTTATGGCGGGGTCGGCTCCGAGCAGTACTTC
-,-,TRBV10-3,12,TRBJ1-6,CAISDRNSPLHF,TGTGCCATCAGTGACAGAAATTCACCCCTCCACTTT
-,TRBD1,TRBV5-1,16,TRBJ1-1,CASSTSGTAMNTEAFF,TGCGCCAGCAGCACCTCCGGGACAGCTATGAACACTGAAGCTTTCTTT
-,TRBD1,TRBV18,16,TRBJ1-2,CASSPPNRDRGYGYTF,TGTGCCAGCTCACCACCGAACCGGGACAGGGGATATGGCTACACCTTC
-,-,TRBV30,16,TRBJ2-7,CAWEVGGGGRRDEQYF,TGTGCCTGGGAGGTAGGCGGGGGCGGGAGAAGGGACGAGCAGTACTTC
-,-,TRBV11-2,16,TRBJ1-2,CASSSIRGKANYGYTF,TGTGCCAGCAGCTCCATAAGGGGCAAAGCTAACTATGGCTACACCTTC
once,TRBD1,TRBV5-1,14,TRBJ1-1,CASSLTGANTEAFF,TGCGCCAGCAGCTTGACAGGGGCGAACACTGAAGCTTTCTTT
few,TRBD1,TRBV5-1,15,TRBJ2-5,CASSFGTGRGETQYF,TGCGCCAGCAGCTTTGGGACAGGGAGAGGAGAGACCCAGTACTTC
-,-,TRBV19,18,TRBJ2-3,CASSIQGLAGVTADTQYF,TGTGCCAGTAGTATTCAAGGTCTCGCGGGTGTCACTGCGGATACGCAGTATTTT
-,TRBD1,TRBV2,16,TRBJ1-1,CASRVPSDRGGTEAFF,TGTGCCAGCAGAGTACCCTCGGACAGGGGAGGGACTGAAGCTTTCTTT
few,-,TRBV5-1,16,TRBJ1-4,CASSLGQPSTNEKLFF,TGCGCCAGCAGCTTGGGACAGCCGTCAACTAATGAAAAACTGTTTTTT
-,-,TRBV7-3,16,TRBJ1-1,CASSLTFQGSGTEAFF,TGTGCCAGCAGCTTAACCTTTCAGGGGTCGGGCACTGAAGCTTTCTTT
-,-,TRBV2,15,TRBJ2-1,CASTVAGISYNEQFF,TGTGCCAGCACGGTGGCGGGAATCTCCTACAATGAGCAGTTCTTC
-,TRBD2,TRBV5-4,16,TRBJ2-2,CASSSRLAGVTGELFF,TGTGCCAGCAGCTCAAGACTAGCGGGGGTCACCGGGGAGCTGTTTTTT
-,-,TRBV25-1,11,TRBJ1-1,CASEENTEAFF,TGTGCCAGCGAGGAGAACACTGAAGCTTTCTTT
-,TRBD2,TRBV7-9,15,TRBJ2-7,CASSPLAGGPDEQYF,TGTGCCAGCAGCCCCCTAGCGGGAGGGCCTGACGAGCAGTACTTC
-,-,TRBV30,13,TRBJ1-5,CAWSEYSNQPQHF,TGTGCCTGGAGTGAATATAGCAATCAGCCCCAGCATTTT
-,-,TRBV30,14,TRBJ2-4,CAWNRATNENIQYF,TGTGCCTGGAACCGAGCCACCAATGAAAACATTCAGTACTTC
-,-,TRBV7-9,13,TRBJ1-1,CASSTGTLGEAFF,TGTGCCAGCAGCACTGGGACACTAGGTGAAGCTTTCTTT
-,TRBD1,TRBV5-6,14,TRBJ1-2,CASSLIQGAGGYTF,TGTGCCAGCAGCTTGATCCAGGGGGCAGGGGGCTACACCTTC
-,-,TRBV6-1,15,TRBJ1-1,CASSEAVRGDTEAFF,TGTGCCAGCAGTGAAGCGGTTCGGGGGGACACTGAAGCTTTCTTT
-,TRBD2,TRBV10-3,15,TRBJ2-3,CAISGGRADGDTQYF,TGTGCCATCAGTGGCGGGAGAGCAGATGGAGATACGCAGTATTTT
once,-,TRBV18,12,TRBJ2-7,CASSPETDEQYF,TGTGCCAGCTCACCAGAAACGGACGAGCAGTACTTC
-,-,TRBV6-6,15,TRBJ2-3,CASPGFGVGTDTQYF,TGTGCCAGCCCTGGGTTCGGGGTAGGCACAGATACGCAGTATTTT
-,-,TRBV11-3,12,TRBJ2-7,CASSPPSSGQYF,TGTGCCAGCAGCCCCCCTAGCTCCGGGCAGTACTTC
-,TRBD1,TRBV30,17,TRBJ1-2,CARGRRTTGQGANGYTF,TGTGCCCGGGGCCGTCGTACAACAGGACAGGGGGCGAATGGCTACACCTTC
-,TRBD2,TRBV5-1,16,TRBJ2-1,CASSLRAGGTYNEQFF,TGCGCCAGCAGCTTACGAGCGGGAGGGACCTACAATGAGCAGTTCTTC
-,-,TRBV11-3,20,TRBJ2-2,CASSQESRPRGSSNTGELFF,TGTGCCAGCAGCCAAGAATCACGACCTAGGGGGAGTTCGAACACCGGGGAGCTGTTTTTT
-,TRBD2,TRBV4-2,17,TRBJ2-5,CASSQAGSFAGEETQYF,TGTGCCAGCAGCCAAGCGGGGTCTTTTGCGGGAGAAGAGACCCAGTACTTC
-,-,TRBV5-1,13,TRBJ2-2,CASRRTGTGELFF,TGCGCCAGCAGGCGGACTGGCACCGGGGAGCTGTTTTTT
-,TRBD2,TRBV5-1,15,TRBJ2-7,CASSFTSGSPYEQYF,TGCGCCAGCAGCTTTACTAGCGGTTCGCCCTACGAGCAGTACTTC
-,TRBD1,TRBV5-1,15,TRBJ2-3,CASSPVTGGVDTQYF,TGCGCCAGCAGCCCTGTGACAGGGGGCGTAGATACGCAGTATTTT
once,TRBD1,TRBV2,15,TRBJ2-2,CASRPGTVNTGELFF,TGTGCCAGCAGACCCGGGACAGTGAACACCGGGGAGCTGTTTTTT
-,TRBD2,TRBV5-1,16,TRBJ2-3,CASSLDSGGRGDTQYF,TGCGCCAGCAGCCTGGACAGCGGGGGGCGGGGAGATACGCAGTATTTT
-,-,TRBV11-3,14,TRBJ2-7,CASSLATGLYEQYF,TGTGCCAGCAGCTTAGCTACAGGGCTCTACGAGCAGTACTTC
-,TRBD1,TRBV7-8,15,TRBJ2-7,CASSERTGSSYEQYF,TGTGCCAGCAGCGAACGGACAGGGAGCTCCTACGAGCAGTACTTC
once,-,TRBV9,12,TRBJ2-2,CASMGGSGELFF,TGTGCCAGCATGGGAGGTTCCGGGGAGCTGTTTTTT
-,-,TRBV5-4,15,TRBJ2-3,CASSLGQFSTDTQYF,TGTGCCAGCAGCTTGGGCCAGTTCAGCACAGATACGCAGTATTTT
once,-,TRBV29-1,13,TRBJ1-2,CSVDNRPVGGYTF,TGCAGCGTTGATAACCGCCCCGTCGGTGGCTACACCTTC
few,-,TRBV19,13,TRBJ2-7,CASSIAYRSEQYF,TGTGCCAGTAGTATCGCCTACCGAAGCGAGCAGTACTTC
-,TRBD1,TRBV7-9,16,TRBJ1-2,CASSLEGGQSLYGYTF,TGTGCCAGCAGCTTAGAAGGGGGACAGTCCCTCTATGGCTACACCTTC
once,-,TRBV21-1,17,TRBJ1-3,CASSKGDGQGAGNTIYF,TGTGCCAGCAGCAAAGGGGATGGGCAGGGTGCTGGAAACACCATATATTTT
-,TRBD2,TRBV4-1,13,TRBJ2-7,CASGRDPPGEQYF,TGCGCCAGCGGGAGGGACCCCCCCGGCGAGCAGTACTTC
-,TRBD2,TRBV7-9,13,TRBJ2-5,CATSLAGGETQYF,TGTGCCACCTCTCTAGCGGGGGGAGAGACCCAGTACTTC
-,-,TRBV11-2,14,TRBJ1-1,CASSVLRGSTEAFF,TGTGCCAGCAGCGTTCTCAGGGGATCCACTGAAGCTTTCTTT
-,-,TRBV15,16,TRBJ2-6,CATSRVGGPGANVLTF,TGTGCCACCAGCAGAGTGGGGGGGCCTGGGGCCAACGTCCTGACTTTC
-,TRBD1,TRBV7-2,15,TRBJ2-5,CASSRGLGTEETQYF,TGTGCCAGCAGCCGGGGCCTTGGGACAGAAGAGACCCAGTACTTC
-,-,TRBV6-5,15,TRBJ2-5,CASSRGRLTEETQYF,TGTGCCAGCAGCCGTGGGAGGCTCACCGAAGAGACCCAGTACTTC
-,TRBD2,TRBV27,16,TRBJ2-7,CASSFPQGLVKDEQYF,TGTGCCAGCAGTTTCCCTCAGGGACTAGTCAAAGACGAGCAGTACTTC
-,TRBD2,TRBV2,15,TRBJ2-5,CASSEASGGKETQYF,TGTGCCAGCAGTGAAGCTAGCGGGGGGAAAGAGACCCAGTACTTC
-,-,TRBV27,13,TRBJ2-7,CASRRGPSYEQYF,TGTGCCAGCCGCAGGGGCCCCTCCTACGAGCAGTACTTC
-,-,TRBV19,12,TRBJ2-2,CASSLGPGELFF,TGTGCCAGTAGTTTGGGGCCCGGGGAGCTGTTTTTT
-,TRBD1,TRBV28,16,TRBJ1-4,CASTGQGAGTIEKLFF,TGTGCCAGCACCGGACAGGGGGCCGGTACTATTGAAAAACTGTTTTTT
-,TRBD1,TRBV2,13,TRBJ1-5,CASGPGRGRPQHF,TGTGCCAGCGGACCCGGCAGGGGGCGGCCCCAGCATTTT
-,TRBD1,TRBV7-9,14,TRBJ2-5,CASSLRQGYETQYF,TGTGCCAGCAGCTTACGACAGGGATACGAGACCCAGTACTTC
-,TRBD1,TRBV10-1,13,TRBJ1-2,CASSDSGGGGYTF,TGCGCCAGCAGTGACTCAGGGGGCGGTGGCTACACCTTC
-,TRBD1,TRBV9,15,TRBJ2-2,CASSARDRVSGELFF,TGTGCCAGCAGCGCCCGGGACAGGGTTTCCGGGGAGCTGTTTTTT